This TCR beta chain is drawn from a study of cytomegalovirus exposure and HLA in healthy donors. V lost 5 bases and J lost 7, with 17 bases in between. CDR1 is GTSNPN and CDR2 is SVGIG in the germline V gene (reference sequence). The CDR3 has 14 residues. The PCR was carried out with 60 Vbeta primers and 13 Jbeta primers. Authors' processing steps: Approximately 12 million of 70 million to 80 million unique TCR beta chains were shared, per a later count. Here immunoSEQ multiplex PCR was the method, and the copy in TCRdb shows in-frame clones only, minus some. V and J calls and clone size are as listed in that table; D and trimming were resolved from the DNA. The table has about 140,000 clones, approximately 73% seen once.

The V gene is TRBV30, the J gene TRBJ1-4, with D uncertain. The TCR comes from a man aged 25-45 years in good health and CMV-seropositive. Material: PBMCs. CDR3 region: CAWAATQWSEKLFF. The CDR3 DNA reads as TGTGCCTGGGCGGCGACCCAGTGGAGTGAAAAACTGTTTTTT.